Below, 5 T cell receptor beta chains from the same sample are listed, as sequenced in a study of T cells in Graves' hyperthyroidism and ophthalmopathy. Regions amplified from RNA transcripts were the TCR beta CDR3 regions. Carried out on the TCR CDR3, a first-round RT-PCR used the HTBI primer set. One entry per CDR3 protein results from TCRdb running MiXCR on the multiplex PCR reads. The table has about 840,000 distinct CDR3 sequences, more than 30% seen once; the top ten hold 8.9%. The sample comprised blood. The receptors originated from a man between 18 and 35 years old with Graves' hyperthyroidism.

This clonotype was seen a handful of times. This chain uses TRBV12-3 or TRBV12-4 with TRBJ2-2; 8 positions match TRBD1. V was clipped by 6 bases and J by 5 bases; unmatched bases: 8. The CDR3 loop spans 15 amino acids. CDR3: CASRFHRTGTGELFF. As DNA, the CDR3 is TGTGCCAGCAGGTTCCACCGGACAGGGACCGGGGAGCTGTTTTTT.

This clonotype was seen once. The rearrangement joins TRBV25-1 to TRBJ1-1; D remains unclear. CDR3 size: 14 residues. Trimming removed 5 bases at V and 2 bases at J, with 12 bases between. From germline, CDR1 is MGHDK and CDR2 SYGVNS. CDR3 loop: CASSRLDLNTEAFF. CDR3 nucleotides: TGTGCCAGCAGTCGTTTGGACCTTAACACTGAAGCTTTCTTT.

This clonotype was observed a few times. The V and J genes are TRBV19 and TRBJ1-5; D is perhaps TRBD1 (5 bases). The V gene's germline CDR1 is LNHDA and CDR2 SQIVND (reference sequence). V was shortened by 8 bases and J by 8 bases, with 25 bases between the two germline ends. The CDR3 totals 16 residues. The chain's CDR3 is CASARGRGERWEPQHF. The CDR3 DNA reads as TGTGCCAGTGCCCGAGGAAGAGGGGAAAGGTGGGAGCCCCAGCATTTT.

This chain links TRBV11-2 with TRBJ2-5; TRBD2 agrees at 14 bases. Germline assignment: CDR1 SGHAT and CDR2 FQNNGV. The CDR3 is 15 residues long. V was pared by 10 bases and J by 5 bases, with 9 bases of the junction left unmatched. The CDR3 bases are TGTGCCACCACGGGACTAGCGGGGGCCGCGGAGACCCAGTACTTC. Translation gives CATTGLAGAAETQYF.

This chain links TRBV6-5 with TRBJ2-5; the match to TRBD1 covers 9 bases. Germline CDR1 MNHEY, CDR2 SVGAGI. V gave up 2 bases and J gave up 7 bases; unmatched junction bases: 5. The CDR3 length is 14 residues. The CDR3 loop is CASSYETGGGTQYF. CDR3 DNA sequence: TGTGCCAGCAGTTACGAGACAGGGGGAGGGACCCAGTACTTC.